This T cell receptor beta chain was sequenced for a study of siplizumab effects on memory and regulatory T cells. V dropped 3 bases and J dropped 4; count of bases not matched to a gene: 4. This CDR3 has 14 amino acids. Germline V CDR1 and CDR2: SQVTM, ANQGSEA. It was 95,000 to 100,000 TCR templates that were assayed per sample. Data came from immunoSEQ multiplex PCR; TCRdb stores just in-frame clones and leaves some out. The sample comprises roughly 64,000 clones, approximately 96% of which are singletons, and 0.08% to 0.1% rests with the top ten. Remarks on this clone: Other nucleotide sequences in the sample specify the same CDR3.

Unstimulated naive, memory, effector memory and TEMRA subsets from a few donor pairs underwent sequencing. Specimen: naive CD8+ T cells sorted from blood. The receptor was isolated from a human donor in good health. The J gene is TRBJ1-5, the V gene TRBV29-1, with 9 bases matching TRBD1. The CDR3 region is CSVEDGQGNQPQHF. The CDR3 DNA reads as TGCAGCGTTGAGGATGGACAGGGGAATCAGCCCCAGCATTTT.